A single sample gave rise to the 23 T cell receptor beta chains below, sequenced in a study of OX40 agonist ivuxolimab in advanced cancers. Generated by immunoSEQ multiplex PCR, the TCRdb table keeps only in-frame clones and is missing some. The repertoire holds about 77,000 clones, with 85% to 90% as singletons. Sample: CD4+ or CD8+ T cells sorted from blood, taken in a trial of the OX40 agonist ivuxolimab. These receptors originate from an adult with an advanced solid tumor such as melanoma, head and neck, liver or kidney cancer.

The chain carries TRBV27 and TRBJ2-1; D assignment may be TRBD1 or TRBD2 (5 bases each). V was shortened by 5 bases and J by 11 bases, with 13 bases between the two germline ends. Per germline, CDR1 MNHEY and CDR2 SMNVEV (reference sequence). The CDR3 has 12 amino acids. CDR3 sequence reads: CASSPRGGQQFF. Here the CDR3 DNA reads TGTGCCAGCAGTCCCCGGGGCGGGCAGCAGTTCTTC.

The chain employs TRBV7-6 and TRBJ2-7, with 12 positions matching TRBD2. J was trimmed by 5 bases and V by 5 bases; bases with no gene match: 19. Per the germline V gene, CDR1 is SGHVS and CDR2 is FNYEAQ. The CDR3 extends over 19 amino acids. The CDR3 loop reads CASSLSPLLLAGGPDEQYF. For the CDR3, the DNA is TGTGCCAGCAGCCTATCCCCGCTCCTTCTAGCGGGAGGGCCGGACGAGCAGTACTTC.

A single count supports this clone. DNA for the CDR3: TGCGCCAGCAGCCACCAGGGGGCGGGGGGCACTGAAGCTTTCTTT. As protein: CASSHQGAGGTEAFF. The chain combines TRBV4-1 with TRBJ1-1; 8 bases agree with TRBD1. The CDR3 extends over 15 amino acids. Trimming took 3 bases from V and 4 from J; bases not matched to a gene: 7. The germline CDR1 and CDR2 sequences are MGHRA and YSYEKL.

This chain links TRBV6-5 with TRBJ1-2; D is possibly TRBD1 (5 bases). The V gene's germline CDR1 is MNHEY and CDR2 SVGAGI. This CDR3 comprises 13 residues. Trimming took 11 bases from V and 4 from J, leaving 17 bases between them. The CDR3 sequence is CACAQGAGYGYTF. DNA of the CDR3: TGTGCCTGCGCCCAGGGAGCGGGCTATGGCTACACCTTC.

V usage is TRBV5-1 and J usage is TRBJ1-3; D unclear. Germline lookup yields CDR1 SGHRS and CDR2 YFSETQ. CDR3 length: 16 residues. Deletions cut 3 bases from V and 0 bases from J, with 13 bases between. CDR3 nucleotide sequence: TGCGCCAGCAGCTCCCTCTTCTCTTCCTCTGGAAACACCATATATTTT. Its translation is CASSSLFSSSGNTIYF.

There are a few counts of this clone. V gene TRBV29-1 combines with J gene TRBJ2-1; 9 bases are a match to TRBD1. In germline, CDR1 is SQVTM, CDR2 ANQGSEA. The CDR3 has 15 amino acids. J gave up 8 bases and V 1 base, and 9 bases lay outside the gene matches. CDR3 DNA sequence: TGCAGCGTTGAAGGTCTACAGGGGGCGTGGGATGAGCAGTTCTTC. The encoded protein is CSVEGLQGAWDEQFF.

The chain has TRBV7-2 and TRBJ1-4; TRBD1 agrees at 8 bases. J was trimmed by 8 bases and V by 7 bases; bases with no gene match: 6. This CDR3 spans 13 amino acids. The germline CDR1 and CDR2 sequences are SGHTA and FQGNSA. The CDR3 nucleotides read TGTGCCAGCACCGACAGGGGAGGGGAAAAACTGTTTTTT. Its protein product is CASTDRGGEKLFF. The whole variable domain, remainder taken from reference TRBV7-2 and TRBJ1-4, is GAGVSQSPSNKVTEKGKDVELRCDPISGHTALYWYRQSLGQGLEFLIYFQGNSAPDKSGLPSDRFSAERTGGSVSTLTIQRTQQEDSAVYLCASTDRGGEKLFFGSGTQLSVL.

The genes are TRBV28 and TRBJ2-1, with D possibly matching TRBD1 (6 bases). Germline assignment: CDR1 MDHEN and CDR2 SYDVKM. V gave up 6 bases and J gave up 7 bases, with 10 bases separating them. The CDR3 contains 12 residues. For the CDR3, the DNA is TGTGCCAGCAGCACAGGGCGGAATGAGCAGTTCTTC. Residues: CASSTGRNEQFF.

The chain is built from TRBV27 and TRBJ1-2; D perhaps matches TRBD1 (6 bases). Between the trimmed V and J ends, which lost 3 bases and 8 bases, there was a span of 13 bases. The CDR3 is 13 residues long. Germline CDR1 is MNHEY and CDR2 is SMNVEV (reference sequence). Here the CDR3 DNA reads TGTGCCAGCAGTTTTAGGGGGGTTCTCGGCTACACCTTC. Translated: CASSFRGVLGYTF.

The V gene is TRBV6-5, the J gene TRBJ1-6, with D hard to call. V was cut by 2 bases and J by 11 bases, with 4 bases left in between. Germline-derived CDR1 and CDR2 are MNHEY and SVGAGI. The CDR3 is 11 amino acids. This chain's CDR3 is CASSYPPPLHF. The CDR3 nucleotides read TGTGCCAGCAGTTACCCACCACCCCTCCACTTT.

The chain carries TRBV11-3 and TRBJ1-6; D is uncertain. V was pared by 6 bases and J by 7 bases, with 7 bases between. This CDR3 has 12 amino acids. Germline CDR1 reads SGHNT; CDR2 reads YENEEA. Here the CDR3 reads CASSRANSPLHF. CDR3 DNA: TGTGCCAGCAGTCGGGCGAATTCACCCCTCCACTTT.

This clone showed up just once. The V call is TRBV19, the J call TRBJ2-7, with 10 bases aligning to TRBD1. Trimming at V came to 5 bases and at J to 2 bases, leaving 6 bases not matched to a gene. Germline V gene lookup returns CDR1 LNHDA and CDR2 SQIVND (reference sequence). The CDR3 covers 15 residues. The CDR3 protein is CASSEPGQGTYEQYF. The CDR3 region has the DNA TGTGCCAGTAGTGAACCGGGACAGGGGACCTACGAGCAGTACTTC.

This clone appeared a single time. The chain has TRBV10-3 and TRBJ2-5; 11 bases are shared with TRBD2. Unmatched junction bases numbered 7, after V lost 6 bases and J lost 4 bases. The CDR3 runs 15 residues. Germline loops: CDR1 ENHRY, CDR2 SYGVKD. The CDR3 region is CAISRGTSGGETQYF. In nucleotides, the CDR3 is TGTGCCATCAGCCGAGGGACTAGCGGTGGAGAGACCCAGTACTTC.

The V and J genes are TRBV27 and TRBJ2-2, with D maybe TRBD2 (6 bases). The CDR3 totals 15 residues. CDR1 MNHEY and CDR2 SMNVEV come from the germline V gene (reference sequence). V was trimmed by 5 bases and J by 3 bases, leaving 13 bases between them. CDR3 DNA sequence: TGTGCCAGCAGTCTCCTTAAGCGGGACACCGGGGAGCTGTTTTTT. Residues: CASSLLKRDTGELFF.

The V gene is TRBV20-1, the J gene TRBJ1-2; a possible D gene is TRBD1 (5 bases). The ends were cut back, 5 bases at V and 7 bases at J, with 11 bases in the middle. The CDR3 length is 11 residues. The V gene's germline CDR1 is DFQATT and CDR2 SNEGSKA (reference sequence). The CDR3 bases are TGCAGTGCTCGGAGGGGAGGTGGCTACACCTTC. Translated: CSARRGGGYTF.

CDR3 bases: TGCACCAGCAGCCAAGGGGGACTAGCGGGGTCCTACGAGCAGTACTTC. As protein: CTSSQGGLAGSYEQYF. The rearrangement uses TRBV1 and TRBJ2-7; the DNA was not compared with TRBD2, the D call given in the table. TRBV1 is deemed a pseudogene. The CDR3 runs 16 residues.

The chain has TRBV27 and TRBJ2-5; 11 nucleotides agree with TRBD2. CDR1 is MNHEY and CDR2 is SMNVEV in the germline V gene (reference sequence). The junction had 0 bases not matched to a gene; V was cut back by 6 bases and J by 3 bases. CDR3 length: 13 amino acids. CDR3 loop: CASRLAGEETQYF. DNA of the CDR3: TGTGCCAGCAGACTAGCGGGGGAAGAGACCCAGTACTTC.

The V and J genes are TRBV2 and TRBJ1-3, with TRBD1 matching 8 bases. From germline, CDR1 is SNHLY and CDR2 FYNNEI. V gave up 7 bases and J gave up 4 bases; unmatched junction bases: 6. This CDR3 is built from 14 residues. CDR3 protein: CASNPTGGGNTIYF. In nucleotides, the CDR3 is TGTGCCAGCAATCCCACAGGGGGGGGAAACACCATATATTTT.

V usage is TRBV21-1 and J usage is TRBJ2-7; whether TRBD2, the table's D call, matches the DNA was not checked. TRBV21-1 is tagged as a pseudogene. This CDR3 comprises 14 residues. The CDR3 loop is CASSARSTTYEQYF. The CDR3 nucleotides read TGTGCCAGCAGCGCCCGGTCCACCACCTACGAGCAGTACTTC.

This sequence joins TRBV18 and TRBJ1-3; 8 bases agree with TRBD1. There are 15 residues in the CDR3. Trimming removed 2 bases from V and 4 bases from J; junction bases left unmatched: 4. Germline V lookup: CDR1 KGHSH, CDR2 LQKENI. The CDR3 reads CASSPGQGMGNTIYF. In DNA, the CDR3 is TGTGCCAGCTCACCAGGACAGGGTATGGGAAACACCATATATTTT.

This chain links TRBV5-4 with TRBJ2-5; weak D call: TRBD1 (5 bases). This CDR3 contains 14 residues. Germline lookup yields CDR1 SGHNT and CDR2 YYREEE (reference sequence). With 4 bases removed from V and 5 bases from J, the gap between germline ends came to 15 bases. The CDR3, as DNA: TGTGCCAGCAGCGGACAAGTACAGACCGAGACCCAGTACTTC. As protein: CASSGQVQTETQYF.

The chain's CDR3 is CASIQGGAGASGELFF. DNA for the CDR3: TGTGCCAGCATCCAAGGGGGAGCGGGAGCGTCCGGGGAGCTGTTTTTT. This rearrangement joins TRBV2 to TRBJ2-2; 8 nucleotides agree with TRBD2. Germline values: CDR1 SNHLY, CDR2 FYNNEI. Losses at the gene ends were 7 bases for V and 6 bases for J; bases not matched to a gene: 13. There are 16 residues in the CDR3.

As concerns this clone: Mismatch with germline at one junction end may stem from a read error. The chain links TRBV5-4 to TRBJ2-7; 9 nucleotides match TRBD2. CDR3 size: 12 residues. Germline values: CDR1 SGHNT, CDR2 YYREEE (reference sequence). In nucleotides, the CDR3 is TGTGCCAGCAACCTACCCGGGGCTAGCGGGGCGTTC. Translating it yields CASNLPGASGAF.